This TCR beta chain is from a study of shared clonotypes between healthy human individuals. Study-level points and caveats: An anticipated effect of sequencing depth on clonotype sharing among donors was recognized. In this cohort, only blood was sampled, and tissue repertoires likely differ.

In the case of this clone: As yet, its antigen is unknown.

Positively selected for CCR7, the CD45RO-negative cells used as naive CD8 cells excluded terminally differentiated effector memory CD45RA+ cells. The CDR3 sequence is 17 residues long. The trim removed 4 bases at V and 0 bases at J, leaving 9 bases unmatched. Germline V gives CDR1 SGHVS, CDR2 FQNEAQ. Some clones are missing from TCRdb's copy, which holds only in-frame ones; the method was immunoSEQ multiplex PCR. The table lists about 820,000 clones, around 93% of them singletons. The sample consisted of naive CD8+ T cells sorted from blood. J is TRBJ1-1 and V is TRBV7-8, with 9 positions matching TRBD1. The TCR comes from a man aged 30-40 years in good health. The CDR3 loop reads CASSSLSTGGLNTEAFF. CDR3 nucleotides: TGTGCCAGCAGCTCCCTCTCGACAGGGGGTTTGAACACTGAAGCTTTCTTT.